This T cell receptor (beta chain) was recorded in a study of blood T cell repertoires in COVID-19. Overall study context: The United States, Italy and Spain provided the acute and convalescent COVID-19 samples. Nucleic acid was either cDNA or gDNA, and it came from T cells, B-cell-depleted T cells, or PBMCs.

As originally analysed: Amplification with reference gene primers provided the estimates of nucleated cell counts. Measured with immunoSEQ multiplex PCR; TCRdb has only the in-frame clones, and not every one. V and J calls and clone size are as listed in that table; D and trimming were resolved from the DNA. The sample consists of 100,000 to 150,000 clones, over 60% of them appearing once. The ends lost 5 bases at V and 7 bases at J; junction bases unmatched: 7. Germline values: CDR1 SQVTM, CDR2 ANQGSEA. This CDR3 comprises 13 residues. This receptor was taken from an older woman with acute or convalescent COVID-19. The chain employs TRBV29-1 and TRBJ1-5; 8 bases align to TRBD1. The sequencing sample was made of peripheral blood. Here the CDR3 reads CSVLGQGGQPQHF. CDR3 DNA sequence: TGCAGCGTTTTAGGACAGGGCGGACAGCCCCAGCATTTT.